These 9 T cell receptor beta chains came from one sample sequenced in a study of blood T cell repertoires in COVID-19. The repertoire was sequenced with immunoSEQ multiplex PCR; TCRdb's copy has only in-frame clones and lacks some. The profile covers about 75,000 clones, with around 90% appearing a single time and roughly a fifth taken by the ten largest. Sequencing input: peripheral blood. These receptors were taken from a human donor in a cohort sampled during active COVID-19.

This clone was picked up many times. The chain carries TRBV5-6 and TRBJ2-6; 9 bases agree with TRBD1. Germline-derived CDR1 and CDR2 are SGHDT and YYEEEE. This CDR3 is 18 amino acids long. Losses at the gene ends were 4 bases for V and 0 bases for J; bases not matched to a gene: 8. The CDR3 loop reads CASSRLGTGNSGANVLTF. In DNA, the CDR3 is TGTGCCAGCAGCCGCTTGGGGACAGGGAACTCTGGGGCCAACGTCCTGACTTTC.

The rearrangement links TRBV3-1 (or the pseudogene TRBV3-2) to TRBJ2-4; unclear D gene. There are 15 residues in the CDR3. The germline V gene has CDR1 LGHDT and CDR2 YNNKEL (reference sequence). V was trimmed by 2 bases and J by 7 bases, leaving 15 bases between them. CDR3 nucleotide sequence: TGTGCCAGCAGCCAAAGACTTGTAGAGGCTAACATTCAGTACTTC. This codes for CASSQRLVEANIQYF.

The J gene is TRBJ2-3, the V gene TRBV5-1, with D possibly TRBD2 on 6 matching bases. CDR3 size: 14 residues. In germline, CDR1 is SGHRS, CDR2 YFSETQ. Deletions cut 5 bases from V and 2 bases from J, with 12 bases between. The CDR3 DNA reads TGCGCCAGCAGAGGAGGGGAGCACACAGATACGCAGTATTTT. It codes for CASRGGEHTDTQYF.

The rearrangement links TRBV19 to TRBJ1-1; no firm D call. The CDR3 totals 15 residues. Germline V gene data show CDR1 as LNHDA and CDR2 as SQIVND (reference sequence). V shed 10 bases and J shed 1 base, with 19 bases lying between them. The CDR3 region has the DNA TGTGCCACCACGAGCGCCTTCAAAAGGAACACTGAAGCTTTCTTT. Translated: CATTSAFKRNTEAFF.

The V gene is TRBV20-1, the J gene TRBJ2-7, with D possibly being TRBD2 (6 bases). Trimming pared 5 bases from V and 6 bases from J, leaving 11 bases between. The CDR3 is 11 residues long. CDR1 and CDR2 (germline): DFQATT, SNEGSKA (reference sequence). The CDR3 bases are TGCAGTGCTGTCTTCGGGAGCGAGCAGTACTTC. Translated: CSAVFGSEQYF.

This chain joins TRBV7-9 and TRBJ1-4; weak D call: TRBD1 (6 bases). The V gene lost 3 bases and the J gene lost 5 bases, with 10 bases spanning the gap. In germline, CDR1 is SEHNR, CDR2 FQNEAQ (reference sequence). The CDR3 extends over 14 amino acids. The CDR3 here is CASSLGAGNEKLFF. CDR3 DNA: TGTGCCAGCAGCTTGGGGGCAGGGAATGAAAAACTGTTTTTT.

This chain joins TRBV19 and TRBJ2-1; 10 bases align to TRBD2. Germline V gene data show CDR1 as LNHDA and CDR2 as SQIVND (reference sequence). This CDR3 region has 16 residues. V lost 5 bases and J lost 1; bases outside the gene matches: 5. This CDR3 reads CASSGAGGRSYNEQFF. In DNA, the CDR3 is TGTGCCAGTAGTGGAGCGGGAGGGAGGTCCTACAATGAGCAGTTCTTC.

V usage is TRBV7-3 and J usage is TRBJ2-3, with TRBD2 matching 7 bases. CDR1 is SGHTA and CDR2 is FQGTGA in the germline V gene. The V segment lost 7 bases and the J segment 2 bases; nucleotides outside the gene matches: 6. The CDR3 totals 14 residues. The DNA of the CDR3 is TGTGCCAGCATGCTAGCGGCTAACACAGATACGCAGTATTTT. Translated, it gives CASMLAANTDTQYF.

This clone was recorded many times. V is TRBV21-1 and J is TRBJ1-1; the table's D call of TRBD1 was not tested on the DNA. TRBV21-1 is noted as a pseudogene. The CDR3 covers 16 residues. CDR3 nucleotide sequence: TGTGCCAGCCTGAGGGATCTAGGGGGCTGGGACACTGAAGCTTTCTTT. Translation gives CASLRDLGGWDTEAFF.